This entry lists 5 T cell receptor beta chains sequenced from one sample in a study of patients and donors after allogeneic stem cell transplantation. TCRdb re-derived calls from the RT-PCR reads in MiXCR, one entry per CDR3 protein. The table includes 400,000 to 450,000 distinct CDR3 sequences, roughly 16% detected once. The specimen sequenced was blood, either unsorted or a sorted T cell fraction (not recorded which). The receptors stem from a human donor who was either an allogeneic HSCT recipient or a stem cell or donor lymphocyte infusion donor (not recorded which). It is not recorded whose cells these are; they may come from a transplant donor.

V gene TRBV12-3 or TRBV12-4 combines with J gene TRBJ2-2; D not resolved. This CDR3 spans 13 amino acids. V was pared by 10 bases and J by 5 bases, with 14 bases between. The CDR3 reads CANILGLTGELFF. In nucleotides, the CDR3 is TGTGCCAACATCCTGGGCCTGACCGGGGAGCTGTTTTTT.

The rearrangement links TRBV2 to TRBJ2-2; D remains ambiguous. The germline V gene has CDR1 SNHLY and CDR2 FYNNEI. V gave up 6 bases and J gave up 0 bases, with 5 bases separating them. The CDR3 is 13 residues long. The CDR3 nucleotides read TGTGCCAGCAGACAGACGAACACCGGGGAGCTGTTTTTT. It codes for CASRQTNTGELFF.

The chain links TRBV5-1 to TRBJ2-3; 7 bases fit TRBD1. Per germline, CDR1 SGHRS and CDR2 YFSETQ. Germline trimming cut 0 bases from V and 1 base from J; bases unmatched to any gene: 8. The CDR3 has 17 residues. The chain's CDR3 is CASSLGKGALGTDTQYF. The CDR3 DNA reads TGCGCCAGCAGCTTGGGGAAGGGGGCCCTGGGCACAGATACGCAGTATTTT.

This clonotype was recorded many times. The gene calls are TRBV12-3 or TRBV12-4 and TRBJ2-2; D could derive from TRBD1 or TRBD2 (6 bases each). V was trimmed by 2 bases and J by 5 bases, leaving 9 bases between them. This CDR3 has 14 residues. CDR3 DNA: TGTGCCAGCAGTTTAAGGGGGGCTACCGGGGAGCTGTTTTTT. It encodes CASSLRGATGELFF.

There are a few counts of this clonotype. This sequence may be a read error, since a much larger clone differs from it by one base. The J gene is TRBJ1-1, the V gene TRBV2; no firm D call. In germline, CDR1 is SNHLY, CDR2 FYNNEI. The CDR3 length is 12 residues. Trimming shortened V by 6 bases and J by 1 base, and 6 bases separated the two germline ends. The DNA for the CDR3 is TGTGCCAGCAGACCGGCGAACACTGAAGCTTTCTTT. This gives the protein CASRPANTEAFF.